A selection of T cell receptor beta chains follows, all from one sample in a study of T cell clonotyping in hematopoietic cell transplantation. Assay used: immunoSEQ multiplex PCR; TCRdb lists only in-frame clones, some missing. The table shows around 17,000 clones, with around 90% occurring only once. Sequencing input: peripheral blood mononuclear cells. The receptor set was obtained from a middle-aged man in good health. Some clones in this sample may be carry-over from other donors' samples. CDR3s include the opening cysteine and the closing phenylalanine or tryptophan.

v_call cdr3_aa
TRBV11-1 CASSTDRDQTQYF
TRBV6-5 CASSYRDRGTEAFF
TRBV28 CASSVIQGSNQPQHF
TRBV9 CASSPTGEWTEAFF
TRBV30 CAWSVGTGREQYF
TRBV4-3 CASSQKQGGNQPQHF
TRBV11-3 CASSSRGGDTQYF
TRBV7-2 CASSLDLAGAFSYEQYF
TRBV29-1 CSVEEASRNEQFF
TRBV29-1 CSVGTGARGYEQYF
TRBV7-2 CASSLTSGAPDTQYF
TRBV5-4 CASSLVTSGFGEQYF
TRBV27 CASSLRLYSNQPQHF
TRBV4-1 CASSQGPGQGGYEQYF
TRBV7-2 CASSFEGTDTQYF
TRBV5-4 CASSELNSPLHF
TRBV2 CASTGTSGRSAADTQYF
TRBV6-5 CASSTLGNTGELFF
TRBV9 CASSYSSGNQPQHF
TRBV11-2 CASSYETLTYEQYF
TRBV7-9 CASRLNKREFTDTQYF
TRBV6-1 CASSEWGFTGDQPQHF
TRBV5-6 CASSLRGTEAFF
TRBV19 CASQQSMNTEAFF
TRBV20-1 CSASGGYEQYF
TRBV30 CAWSKSGETQYF
TRBV6-1 CASSGRDAAYEQYF
TRBV7-8 CASSPRGGSEQFF
TRBV5-1 CASSPTSGVFYNEQFF
TRBV5-1 CASSFGPAPGGETQYF
TRBV4-3 CASSQLGLGDTQYF
TRBV13 CASSTRSGETQYF
TRBV19 CASSISGVKYSNQPQHF
TRBV7-2 CASSFHGETQYF
TRBV7-9 CASSRKLAPYEQYF
TRBV7-2 CASSLNPNYNSPLHF
TRBV5-1 CASSLGGLAGETYEQYF
TRBV30 CAWSATLMNTEAFF
TRBV29-1 CSAGVGAYEQYF
TRBV11-3 CASTSGSSYEQYF
TRBV2 CASSGLLATGELFF
TRBV14 CASSQDLAYNSPLHF
TRBV5-6 CASSLVDTYEQYF
TRBV28 CASGGGRTEAFF
TRBV4-1 CASSQDGQNNQPQHF
TRBV7-2 CASSLGLGSSYEQYF
TRBV30 CAWSVPGLAASTDTQYF
TRBV29-1 CSAELQDHRPYTQYF
TRBV7-9 CASSNRQGGNSPLHF
TRBV28 CASSLTGTNQPQHF
TRBV13 CASSLALGTGMSLAFF
TRBV11-1 CASRGSGATLKETQYF
TRBV19 CASLDTGGANNEQFF
TRBV4-1 CASSQDTAVSYEQYF
TRBV6-5 CASLDSRDIQYF
TRBV28 CASREPTGGPSYEQYF
TRBV7-2 CASSSGSGSYNEQFF